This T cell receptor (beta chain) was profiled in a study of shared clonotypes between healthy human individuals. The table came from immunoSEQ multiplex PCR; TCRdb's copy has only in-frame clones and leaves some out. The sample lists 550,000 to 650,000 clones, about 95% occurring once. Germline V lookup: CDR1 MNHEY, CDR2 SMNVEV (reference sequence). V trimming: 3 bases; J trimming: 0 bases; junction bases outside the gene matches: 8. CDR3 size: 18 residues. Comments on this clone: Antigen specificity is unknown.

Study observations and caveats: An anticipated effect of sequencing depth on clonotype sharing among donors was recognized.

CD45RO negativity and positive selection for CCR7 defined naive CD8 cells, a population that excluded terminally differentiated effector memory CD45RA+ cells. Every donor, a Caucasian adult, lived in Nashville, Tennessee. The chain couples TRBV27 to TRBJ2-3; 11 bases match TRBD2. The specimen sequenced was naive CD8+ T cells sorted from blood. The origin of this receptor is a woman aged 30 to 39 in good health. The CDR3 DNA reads TGTGCCAGCAGTTTCCCCCGGACTAGCGGGTCTAGCACAGATACGCAGTATTTT. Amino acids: CASSFPRTSGSSTDTQYF.